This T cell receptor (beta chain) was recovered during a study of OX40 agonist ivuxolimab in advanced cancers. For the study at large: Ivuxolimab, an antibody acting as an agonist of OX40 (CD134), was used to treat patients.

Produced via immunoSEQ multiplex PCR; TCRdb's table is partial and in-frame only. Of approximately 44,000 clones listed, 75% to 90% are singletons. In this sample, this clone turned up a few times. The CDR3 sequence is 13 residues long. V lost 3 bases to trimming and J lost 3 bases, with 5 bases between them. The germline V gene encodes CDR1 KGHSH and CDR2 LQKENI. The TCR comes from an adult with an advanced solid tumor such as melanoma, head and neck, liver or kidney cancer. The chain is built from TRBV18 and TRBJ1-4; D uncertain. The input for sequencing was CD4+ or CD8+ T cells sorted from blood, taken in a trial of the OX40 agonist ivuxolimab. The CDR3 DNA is TGTGCCAGCTCACCCGCACCTAATGAAAAACTGTTTTTT. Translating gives CASSPAPNEKLFF.